This is a list of T cell receptor beta chains from one sample in a study of T cell repertoires in cytomegalovirus infection. In TCRdb, the reads were re-called with MiXCR into one record per CDR3 protein. The sample lists some 680,000 distinct CDR3 sequences, 35% to 45% seen once, with about 2.8% in the top ten. The sequencing input was PBMCs. Receptors were obtained from a human donor in good health (CMV status not recorded). Some clones in this sample may be carry-over from other donors' samples. The CDR3 runs from the conserved cysteine through the conserved F or W. The D gene is left open where the match is weak. Rows may omit the clone size; those that give it use once, few, many or a size class.

d_call	clone_size	v_call	j_call	cdr3_nt	cdr3_aa
TRBD1	-	TRBV29-1	TRBJ1-5	TGCAGCGTTTCCACGGACAGGGCTCAGCCCCAGCATTTT	CSVSTDRAQPQHF
-	few	TRBV28	TRBJ2-6	TGTGCCAGCAGTTTATGGCCCAGGTTCGTTGCTGGGGCCAACGTCCTGACTTTC	CASSLWPRFVAGANVLTF
-	-	TRBV5-5	TRBJ2-2	TGTGCCAGCAGCCCGGAGACCTGGGAGCTGTTTTTT	CASSPETWELFF
TRBD1	few	TRBV11-1	TRBJ2-1	TGTGCCAGCAGCTTAGTGGACAGGGCTCACAATGAGCAGTTCTTC	CASSLVDRAHNEQFF
TRBD1	once	TRBV12-3/TRBV12-4	TRBJ2-5	TGTGCCAGCACTAGGGACAGTATAGTGACCCAGTACTTC	CASTRDSIVTQYF
-	-	TRBV5-5	TRBJ2-7	TGTGCCAGCAGCTTGTTGGATTTCGGCGAGCAGTACTTC	CASSLLDFGEQYF
-	-	TRBV5-1	TRBJ2-1	TGCGCCAGCGCCTTACCGGGGGCGCCGGGCCATGAGCAGTTCTTC	CASALPGAPGHEQFF
-	few	TRBV5-1	TRBJ1-2	TGCGCCAGCAGCCAAGGGCCGGAGGGCTACACCTTC	CASSQGPEGYTF
-	few	TRBV28	TRBJ1-5	TGTGCAACGTGGGTAATAGATCAGCCCCAGCATTTT	CATWVIDQPQHF
-	few	TRBV7-3	TRBJ2-1	TGTGCCAGCAGCTTAGGCCTAGCCAATGAGCAGTTCTTC	CASSLGLANEQFF
-	few	TRBV4-1	TRBJ2-1	TGCGCCAGCAGCCAACTCGGACTCGATGAGCAGTTCTTC	CASSQLGLDEQFF
-	-	TRBV11-3	TRBJ2-1	TGTGCCAGCAGCTTAGTCGGGGGGCTAGCCCACAATGAGCAGTTCTTC	CASSLVGGLAHNEQFF
-	few	TRBV7-2	TRBJ2-7	TGTGCCAGCAGCTTAGTTGGGCAGGGCACTGGCAGTTTCTCCTACGAGCAGTACTTC	CASSLVGQGTGSFSYEQYF
TRBD1	-	TRBV5-8	TRBJ1-5	TGTGCCAGCAGCTTGTTTACAGGGGACGCACGAAGTAATCAGCCCCAGCATTTT	CASSLFTGDARSNQPQHF
-	-	TRBV27	TRBJ2-3	TGTGCCAGCAGTTTCCCAGGGCGCACAGATACGCAGTATTTT	CASSFPGRTDTQYF
-	-	TRBV5-6	TRBJ1-5	TGTGCCAGCAGCATCGGGGAGCAGCCCCAGCATTTT	CASSIGEQPQHF
TRBD1	-	TRBV6-6	TRBJ1-5	TGTGCCAGCAGACCGAGGACAGGTAGCAATCAGCCCCAGCATTTT	CASRPRTGSNQPQHF
-	-	TRBV27	TRBJ2-1	TGTGCTACAAAGCGGGGACATTACAATGAGCAGTTCTTC	CATKRGHYNEQFF
-	-	TRBV6-6	TRBJ1-1	TGTGCCAGCAGGCGGGCAGGAGAGAACACTGAAGCTTTCTTT	CASRRAGENTEAFF
TRBD2	many	TRBV7-9	TRBJ2-5	TGTGCCAGCAGCTTATCATCGGGAGGGCATGAGACCCAGTACTTC	CASSLSSGGHETQYF
-	-	TRBV12-3/TRBV12-4	TRBJ2-5	TGTGCCAGCAGTTTCGCGCGTTCTCTCCGGGAGACCCAGTACTTC	CASSFARSLRETQYF
-	-	TRBV7-9	TRBJ2-3	TGTGCCAGCAGCCCAGGGGTAAATACGCAGTATTTT	CASSPGVNTQYF
-	many	TRBV7-8	TRBJ2-7	TGTGCCAGCAGCTTAGTACCGGGCACCCACCTTAACTACGAGCAGTACTTC	CASSLVPGTHLNYEQYF
TRBD2	few	TRBV2	TRBJ2-7	TGTGCCAGCACCCCCCGGACTAGCGGGAGGGTCGAGCAGTACTTC	CASTPRTSGRVEQYF
-	-	TRBV10-3	TRBJ1-1	TGTGCCATCAGTGAGTCTGCCAGGGCCAACACTGAAGCTTTCTTT	CAISESARANTEAFF
-	few	TRBV2	TRBJ1-1	TGTGCCAGCAATCAGCGTGCGAACACTGAAGCTTTCTTT	CASNQRANTEAFF
-	few	TRBV7-9	TRBJ2-7	TGTGCCAGCAGCCCAACGACACCCGCCTACGAGCAGTACTTC	CASSPTTPAYEQYF
TRBD2	-	TRBV7-2	TRBJ2-1	TGTGTCAGCAGCTTAGGAGCGGGGCAAAGGAATGAGCAGTTCTTC	CVSSLGAGQRNEQFF